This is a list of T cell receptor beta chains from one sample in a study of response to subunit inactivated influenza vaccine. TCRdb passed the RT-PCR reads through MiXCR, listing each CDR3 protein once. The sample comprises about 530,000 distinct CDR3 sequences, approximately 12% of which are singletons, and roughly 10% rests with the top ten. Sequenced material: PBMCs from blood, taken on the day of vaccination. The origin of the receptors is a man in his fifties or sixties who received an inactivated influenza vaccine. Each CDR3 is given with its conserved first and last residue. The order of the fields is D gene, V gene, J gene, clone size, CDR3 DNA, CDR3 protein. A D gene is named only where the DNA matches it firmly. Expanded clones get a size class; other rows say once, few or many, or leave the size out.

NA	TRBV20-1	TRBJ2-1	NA	TGCAGTGCTAGCCGAGGGGGAACCTACAATGAGCAGTTCTTC	CSASRGGTYNEQFF
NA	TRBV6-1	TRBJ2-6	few	TGTGCCAGCAGTGGGACAGACTCTGGGGCCAACGTCCTGACTTTC	CASSGTDSGANVLTF
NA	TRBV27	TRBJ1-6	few	TGTGCCAGCAGTACACCGGGACCGTATAATTCACCCCTCCACTTT	CASSTPGPYNSPLHF
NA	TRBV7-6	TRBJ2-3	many	TGTGCCAGCAGCCTTCGCACAGGTCGCAATACGCAGTATTTT	CASSLRTGRNTQYF
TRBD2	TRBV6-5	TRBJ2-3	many	TGTGCCAGCAGCCCCTGGACTAGCCGCGGCACAGATACGCAGTATTTT	CASSPWTSRGTDTQYF
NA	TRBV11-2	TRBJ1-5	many	TGTGCCAGCAGCTTATACGGGGGCCAGTCTCAGCCCCAGCATTTT	CASSLYGGQSQPQHF
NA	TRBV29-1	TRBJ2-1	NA	TGCAGCGTTCGTACCTACAATGAGCAGTTCTTC	CSVRTYNEQFF
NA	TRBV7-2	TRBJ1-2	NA	TGTGCCAGCACCCCCTCGAGCGGGGTTATCTATGGCTACACCTTC	CASTPSSGVIYGYTF
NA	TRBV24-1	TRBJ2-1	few	TGTGCCACCAGTGACCGTGACAGGATTTACAATGAGCAGTTCTTC	CATSDRDRIYNEQFF
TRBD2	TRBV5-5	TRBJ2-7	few	TGTGCCAGCAGTCCCGGGACTACAATTAGCAAGCAGTACTTC	CASSPGTTISKQYF
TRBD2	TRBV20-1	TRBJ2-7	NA	TGCAGTGCTAGTCGTGGTAGCGGGGGGTACGAGCAGTACTTC	CSASRGSGGYEQYF
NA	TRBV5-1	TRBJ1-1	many	TGCGCCAGCAGCTTGGAAGGGGGAAGGACTGAAGCTTTCTTT	CASSLEGGRTEAFF
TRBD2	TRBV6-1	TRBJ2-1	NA	TGTGCCAGCAGGGGAAAGCGGGGGGGCCTTTTCGGTGAGCAGTTCTTC	CASRGKRGGLFGEQFF
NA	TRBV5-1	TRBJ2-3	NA	TGCGCCAGCAGCTTACAGGCCGACACAGATACGCAGTATTTT	CASSLQADTDTQYF
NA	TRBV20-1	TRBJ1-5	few	TGCAGTGCTAATCGGGGCAGGGGTGAGCCCCAGCATTTT	CSANRGRGEPQHF
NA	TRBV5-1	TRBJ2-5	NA	TGCGCCAGCAGCTTGGTGTCTCAGGGAGAGACCCAGTACTTC	CASSLVSQGETQYF
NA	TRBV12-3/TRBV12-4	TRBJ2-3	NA	TGTGCCAGCAGTTCGGACCGGTGGGATACGCAGTATTTT	CASSSDRWDTQYF
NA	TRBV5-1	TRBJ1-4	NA	TGCGCCAGCAGCTTGGCCGGGGCCGGGTGGGGCGAAAAACTGTTTTTT	CASSLAGAGWGEKLFF
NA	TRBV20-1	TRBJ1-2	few	TGCAGGGGGGCGGGAGGAAACTATGGCTACACCTTC	CRGAGGNYGYTF
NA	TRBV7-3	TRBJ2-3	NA	TGTGCCAGCAGCTTAACTGTGGGACCCCGCACAGATACGCAGTATTTT	CASSLTVGPRTDTQYF
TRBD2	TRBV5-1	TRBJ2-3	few	TGCGCCAGCAGCTCGCTAGCGGCCAGAGCGGATACGCAGTATTTT	CASSSLAARADTQYF
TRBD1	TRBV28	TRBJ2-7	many	TGTGCCAGCAGCTCAGGACAGGGGGTTATTCGCGAGCAGTACTTC	CASSSGQGVIREQYF
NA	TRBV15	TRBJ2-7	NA	TGTGCCACCAGCAGAGAGTATTATAGCTCCTACGAGCAGTACTTC	CATSREYYSSYEQYF
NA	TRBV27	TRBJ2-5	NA	TGTGCCAGCAGTTTATATGGGGTCAGCCTCCAAGAGACCCAGTACTTC	CASSLYGVSLQETQYF
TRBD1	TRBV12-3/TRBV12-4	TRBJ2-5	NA	TGTGCCAGCAGTTCTGGACAGGGTACGCCAGGGACCCAGTACTTC	CASSSGQGTPGTQYF
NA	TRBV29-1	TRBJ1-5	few	TGCAGCCCTATCCGGCTGGTTTTGAGCAATCAGCCCCAGCATTTT	CSPIRLVLSNQPQHF
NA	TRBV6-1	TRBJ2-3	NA	TGTGCCAGCAGTAGATATGGGGCAGATACGCAGTATTTT	CASSRYGADTQYF
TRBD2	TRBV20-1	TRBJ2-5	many	TGCAGTGCCATCCCTAGCGGGGGGGCTGAGACCCAGTACTTC	CSAIPSGGAETQYF
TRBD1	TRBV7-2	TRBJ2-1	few	TGTGCCAGCAGCTACATCGGGACAGGGCTAAATGAGCAGTTCTTC	CASSYIGTGLNEQFF
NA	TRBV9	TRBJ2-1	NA	TGTGCCAGCAGCGTAAATCCAGACCCATACAATGAGCAGTTCTTC	CASSVNPDPYNEQFF
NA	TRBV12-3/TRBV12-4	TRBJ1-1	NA	TGTGCCAGCAGTTTAAGGACGACCAGAACTGAAGCTTTCTTT	CASSLRTTRTEAFF
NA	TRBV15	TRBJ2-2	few	TGTGCCACCAGCGGGGACGGGGAGCTGTTTTTT	CATSGDGELFF
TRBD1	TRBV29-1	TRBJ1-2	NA	TGCAGCGTTAGACAGGGGCCGGGCTATGGCTACACCTTC	CSVRQGPGYGYTF
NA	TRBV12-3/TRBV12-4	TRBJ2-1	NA	TGTGCCATCAGCTTCCGGCCAGGGGCGGACAATGAGCAGTTCTTC	CAISFRPGADNEQFF
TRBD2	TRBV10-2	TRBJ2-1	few	TGCGCCAGCAGTGGGACTAGCGGGGGTTCGGATGAGCAGTTCTTC	CASSGTSGGSDEQFF
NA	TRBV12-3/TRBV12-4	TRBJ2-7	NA	TGTGCCAGCAGTTCCTGGGGGGAGAACCACGAGCAGTACTTC	CASSSWGENHEQYF
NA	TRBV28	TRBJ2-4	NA	TGTGCCAGCAGAACGTCCGGGACTCCCACCGCCAAAAACATTCAGTACTTC	CASRTSGTPTAKNIQYF
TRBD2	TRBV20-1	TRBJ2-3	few	TGCAGTGCTAGAAAGACTAGCGGCACAGATACGCAGTATTTT	CSARKTSGTDTQYF
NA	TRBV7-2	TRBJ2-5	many	TGTGCCAGCAGCCCCGACATCTGGGAGACCCAGTACTTC	CASSPDIWETQYF
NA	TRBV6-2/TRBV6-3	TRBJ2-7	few	TGTGCCAGCAGGGGCCTAACCTACGAGCAGTACTTC	CASRGLTYEQYF
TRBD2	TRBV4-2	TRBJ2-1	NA	TGTGCCAGCAGCCAAGATCAAGATATTAGCGGGAGGGAGACGTTCTTC	CASSQDQDISGRETFF
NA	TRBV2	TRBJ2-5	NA	TGTGCCAGCAAACAACAAGAGACCCAGTACTTC	CASKQQETQYF
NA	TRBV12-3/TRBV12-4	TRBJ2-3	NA	TGTGCCAGCAGTTTCAGGGCAGGGACAGATACGCAGTATTTT	CASSFRAGTDTQYF
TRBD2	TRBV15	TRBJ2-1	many	TGTGCCACCAGCAGGGGAGCGGGAGGGCCGGGTGAGCAGTTCTTC	CATSRGAGGPGEQFF
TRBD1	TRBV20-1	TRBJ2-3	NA	TGCAGTGCTGGATCATTACAGGGGACAGATACGCAGTATTTT	CSAGSLQGTDTQYF
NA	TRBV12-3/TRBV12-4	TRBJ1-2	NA	TGTGCCAGCAGGGGGGGTAGTCCAAGCGATGGCTACACCTTC	CASRGGSPSDGYTF
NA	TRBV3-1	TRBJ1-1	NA	TGTGCCAGCAGCCAAGTGTCACAGATGAACACTGAAGCTTTCTTT	CASSQVSQMNTEAFF